The 31 T cell receptor beta chains below come from one sample, sequenced in a study of shared T cell receptors in the human thymus. Assay: immunoSEQ multiplex PCR; the TCRdb copy retains only in-frame clones and omits some. The sample contains hundreds of thousands of clones, 78% of which appear only once. These same data were also listed under a study on human thymus T cells.

Material: thymocytes. These receptors were collected from a boy under three years old with a congenital heart defect.

V usage is TRBV9 and J usage is TRBJ2-5; 10 positions match TRBD2. The CDR3 extends over 16 amino acids. Germline CDR1 reads SGDLS; CDR2 reads YYNGEE. The V segment lost 0 bases and the J segment 5 bases; nucleotides outside the gene matches: 7. The chain's CDR3 is CASSVASGSFAETQYF. The CDR3 coding sequence is TGTGCCAGCAGCGTAGCTAGCGGGAGTTTTGCGGAGACCCAGTACTTC.

The rearrangement joins TRBV7-9 to TRBJ2-7; 9 nucleotides align to TRBD1. With V trimmed by 5 bases and J by 2 bases, 4 bases remained unmatched. From germline, CDR1 is SEHNR and CDR2 FQNEAQ (reference sequence). The CDR3 length is 14 residues. The CDR3 sequence: CASSRTGDTYEQYF. The DNA for the CDR3 is TGTGCCAGCAGCCGGACAGGGGATACCTACGAGCAGTACTTC.

The chain uses TRBV7-8 and TRBJ1-2; D is unclear. V was shortened by 1 base and J by 4 bases, with 10 bases between the two germline ends. The CDR3 length is 14 residues. CDR1 SGHVS and CDR2 FQNEAQ come from the germline V gene. This CDR3 is CASSLVETSYGYTF. The CDR3 DNA follows: TGTGCCAGCAGCTTAGTGGAGACCAGCTATGGCTACACCTTC.

This rearrangement joins TRBV7-2 to TRBJ1-1; D gene ambiguous. V shed 1 base and J shed 4 bases, with 13 bases lying between them. CDR1 is SGHTA and CDR2 is FQGNSA in the germline V gene. This CDR3 is 15 amino acids long. The CDR3 region is CASSLVGVGGTEAFF. The DNA of the CDR3 is TGTGCCAGCAGCTTAGTTGGAGTGGGTGGCACTGAAGCTTTCTTT.

The gene calls are TRBV19 and TRBJ2-7; 8 bases align to TRBD2. V was pared by 3 bases and J by 6 bases, with 4 bases of the junction left unmatched. Germline values: CDR1 LNHDA, CDR2 SQIVND (reference sequence). There are 13 residues in the CDR3. The CDR3 sequence is CASSIGGVGEQYF. DNA for the CDR3: TGTGCCAGTAGTATCGGGGGGGTAGGCGAGCAGTACTTC. The full variable domain, with the rest looked up from reference TRBV19 and TRBJ2-7, is DGGITQSPKYLFRKEGQNVTLSCEQNLNHDAMYWYRQDPGQGLRLIYYSQIVNDFQKGDIAEGYSVSREKKESFPLTVTSAQKNPTAFYLCASSIGGVGEQYFGPGTRLTVT.

The chain couples TRBV27 to TRBJ2-7, with 7 positions matching TRBD1. There are 17 residues in the CDR3. V shed 0 bases, J shed 2 bases, and the junction held 10 bases outside the gene matches. CDR1 is MNHEY and CDR2 is SMNVEV in the germline V gene (reference sequence). The CDR3 region is CASSLSGASTGTYEQYF. In DNA form, the CDR3 reads TGTGCCAGCAGTTTATCGGGGGCTTCGACAGGGACCTACGAGCAGTACTTC.

The chain couples TRBV29-1 to TRBJ1-1, with D unresolved. The CDR3 length is 12 residues. V lost 7 bases, J lost 5 bases, and 14 bases lay in between. Germline assignment: CDR1 SQVTM and CDR2 ANQGSEA. CDR3 amino acids: CSAGGRGTEAFF. CDR3 bases: TGCAGCGCCGGTGGTCGCGGGACTGAAGCTTTCTTT.

This clone occurred once. The chain combines TRBV5-6 with TRBJ2-3; 12 nucleotides match TRBD2. Germline CDR1 SGHDT, CDR2 YYEEEE. This CDR3 spans 15 amino acids. V gave up 3 bases and J gave up 3 bases; unmatched junction bases: 2. As DNA, the CDR3 is TGTGCCAGCAGCTGGACTAGCGGGAATACAGATACGCAGTATTTT. This sequence encodes CASSWTSGNTDTQYF.

The chain combines TRBV27 with TRBJ1-2; 9 bases fit TRBD1. V lost 5 bases, J lost 4 bases, and 5 bases stayed unmatched. In germline, CDR1 is MNHEY, CDR2 SMNVEV (reference sequence). The CDR3 has 14 residues. The CDR3 loop reads CASSHRQGGYGYTF. DNA of the CDR3: TGTGCCAGCAGTCACCGACAGGGGGGCTATGGCTACACCTTC.

This clone turned up a few times. The V call is TRBV6-1, the J call TRBJ1-4; maybe TRBD1 (6 bases). V lost 6 bases, J lost 7 bases, and 15 bases lay in between. The V gene's germline CDR1 is MNHNS and CDR2 SASEGT. This CDR3 comprises 14 residues. CDR3 region: CASRATGDGEKLFF. CDR3 coding DNA: TGTGCCAGCAGGGCGACAGGTGATGGTGAAAAACTGTTTTTT.

The rearrangement uses TRBV19 and TRBJ1-1; the match to TRBD1 covers 7 bases. This CDR3 spans 13 amino acids. J lost 1 base, V lost 7 bases, and 3 bases had no gene match. Germline assignment: CDR1 LNHDA and CDR2 SQIVND (reference sequence). The CDR3 here is CASIRDRNTEAFF. Here the CDR3 DNA reads TGTGCCAGTATCAGGGACAGGAACACTGAAGCTTTCTTT.

The chain has TRBV28 and TRBJ2-1; 12 bases match TRBD2. The J segment lost 6 bases and the V segment lost 3 bases, leaving 9 bases of the junction unmatched. The CDR3 loop spans 17 amino acids. CDR1 is MDHEN, CDR2 SYDVKM, per germline. Here the CDR3 DNA reads TGTGCCAGCAGTTTCCCGGGGACTAGCGGGTGTACCAATGAGCAGTTCTTC. Its translation: CASSFPGTSGCTNEQFF. Drawing the rest from reference TRBV28 and TRBJ2-1, the complete variable domain is DVKVTQSSRYLVKRTGEKVFLECVQDMDHENMFWYRQDPGLGLRLIYFSYDVKMKEKGDIPEGYSVSREKKERFSLILESASTNQTSMYLCASSFPGTSGCTNEQFFGPGTRLTVL.

The chain links TRBV7-9 to TRBJ1-1; D may be TRBD1 (6 bases). Deletions cut 5 bases from V and 4 bases from J, with 11 bases between. Germline-derived CDR1 and CDR2 are SEHNR and FQNEAQ (reference sequence). The CDR3 runs 13 residues. The CDR3 here is CASSLQGGTEAFF. Written as DNA, the CDR3 is TGTGCCAGCAGCCTACAGGGCGGCACTGAAGCTTTCTTT.

This clone was found once. The chain has TRBV29-1 and TRBJ2-5; 10 bases line up with TRBD2. The J call may not be correct, given that the DNA end is closer to TRBJ2-7. The CDR3 loop spans 14 amino acids. The germline CDR1 and CDR2 sequences are SQVTM and ANQGSEA. The chain's CDR3 is CSVHSGRPTYEQYF. CDR3 sequence (DNA): TGCAGCGTCCATAGCGGGAGGCCCACCTACGAGCAGTACTTC.

The V gene is TRBV15, the J gene TRBJ1-2; D ambiguous. The length of the CDR3 is 14 residues. V shed 2 bases and J shed 5 bases, with 12 bases lying between them. Germline CDR1 is LNHNV and CDR2 is YYDKDF (reference sequence). The DNA of the CDR3 is TGTGCCACCAGCAGACAGTCGGGAGGGTATGGCTACACCTTC. Residues: CATSRQSGGYGYTF.

V and J are TRBV28 and TRBJ2-7, with D perhaps matching TRBD1 (5 bases). Germline V gene sequence: CDR1 MDHEN, CDR2 SYDVKM. The CDR3 totals 16 residues. V was cut by 5 bases and J by 0 bases, with 17 bases left in between. The DNA of the CDR3 is TGTGCCAGCAGTCGCCGAGACAGCCAATTCTCCTACGAGCAGTACTTC. This codes for CASSRRDSQFSYEQYF.

This chain connects TRBV11-3 to TRBJ2-2; 8 nucleotides line up with TRBD1. The V segment lost 4 bases and the J segment 3 bases; nucleotides outside the gene matches: 10. The CDR3 spans 17 residues. Germline-derived CDR1 and CDR2 are SGHNT and YENEEA. The DNA of the CDR3 is TGTGCCAGCAGCTCCGAATACGGACAGGGTCACACCGGGGAGCTGTTTTTT. Translated: CASSSEYGQGHTGELFF.

The chain is built from TRBV6-6 and TRBJ2-3; 9 nucleotides align to TRBD2. CDR1 MNHNY and CDR2 SVGAGI come from the germline V gene (reference sequence). The CDR3 sequence is 16 residues long. The V gene end was trimmed by 2 bases and the J gene end by 1 base; junction bases not matched to a gene: 4. The CDR3 reads CASSYNLAGRTDTQYF. CDR3 sequence (DNA): TGTGCCAGCAGTTACAACCTAGCGGGACGCACAGATACGCAGTATTTT.

This chain connects TRBV6-5 to TRBJ2-1, with a weak D call TRBD2 (6 bases). V was shortened by 2 bases and J by 10 bases, with 18 bases between the two germline ends. Germline V gene data show CDR1 as MNHEY and CDR2 as SVGAGI. This CDR3 comprises 15 residues. CDR3 sequence: CASSYPSSGRTEQFF. CDR3 bases: TGTGCCAGCAGTTACCCGAGCTCCGGGAGAACCGAGCAGTTCTTC.

The chain uses TRBV5-1 and TRBJ1-1, with 8 bases identical to TRBD1. CDR1 is SGHRS and CDR2 is YFSETQ in the germline V gene. CDR3 length: 15 residues. Unmatched junction bases numbered 10, after V lost 4 bases and J lost 5 bases. As DNA, the CDR3 is TGCGCCAGCAGCCCTCAAACAGGGGGGGCGACTGAAGCTTTCTTT. Translating gives CASSPQTGGATEAFF. Full variable domain (remainder filled in from reference TRBV5-1 and TRBJ1-1): KAGVTQTPRYLIKTRGQQVTLSCSPISGHRSVSWYQQTPGQGLQFLFEYFSETQRNKGNFPGRFSGRQFSNSRSEMNVSTLELGDSALYLCASSPQTGGATEAFFGQGTRLTVV.

This clone appeared once. The chain joins TRBV7-2 to TRBJ1-2; 10 bases are a match to TRBD1. The CDR3 length is 15 residues. J lost 5 bases, V lost 1 base, and 4 bases had no gene match. CDR1 is SGHTA, CDR2 FQGNSA, per germline. In DNA form, the CDR3 reads TGTGCCAGCAGCTTAGTGTGGGACAGGGGTTATGGCTACACCTTC. This sequence encodes CASSLVWDRGYGYTF.

This clone appeared a few times. The J gene is TRBJ1-2, the V gene TRBV10-3, with D hard to call. Trimming pared 5 bases from V and 4 bases from J, leaving 8 bases between. This CDR3 has 12 residues. Germline CDR1 ENHRY, CDR2 SYGVKD. CDR3 DNA sequence: TGTGCCATCAGTTCCCCCATCTATGGCTACACCTTC. As protein: CAISSPIYGYTF.

The table lists this clone with a few counts. The chain joins TRBV9 to TRBJ2-1, with D perhaps matching TRBD1 (7 bases). The CDR3 is made up of 16 amino acids. Germline-derived CDR1 and CDR2 are SGDLS and YYNGEE. Deletions cut 2 bases from V and 1 base from J, with 13 bases between. DNA of the CDR3: TGTGCCAGCAGCGTCTCGGGGGACAGATCCTACAATGAGCAGTTCTTC. It is translated as CASSVSGDRSYNEQFF. The whole variable domain, remainder taken from reference TRBV9 and TRBJ2-1, is DSGVTQTPKHLITATGQRVTLRCSPRSGDLSVYWYQQSLDQGLQFLIQYYNGEERAKGNILERFSAQQFPDLHSELNLSSLELGDSALYFCASSVSGDRSYNEQFFGPGTRLTVL.

The chain is built from TRBV9 and TRBJ2-5; TRBD2 matches 8 bases. This CDR3 spans 15 amino acids. V dropped 3 bases and J dropped 7; count of bases not matched to a gene: 11. The germline V gene encodes CDR1 SGDLS and CDR2 YYNGEE. CDR3: CASSAPGLGVGTQYF. Written as DNA, the CDR3 is TGTGCCAGCAGCGCCCCGGGACTAGGGGTGGGGACCCAGTACTTC.

This clone was observed once. This sequence joins TRBV18 and TRBJ2-3; 14 bases line up with TRBD2. This CDR3 comprises 17 residues. The V gene's germline CDR1 is KGHSH and CDR2 LQKENI. V dropped 2 bases and J dropped 7; count of bases not matched to a gene: 8. CDR3: CASSPLTSGRVIHTQYF. The DNA of the CDR3 is TGTGCCAGCTCACCATTGACTAGCGGGAGGGTAATCCATACGCAGTATTTT.

This chain uses TRBV7-8 with TRBJ1-5; 8 nucleotides line up with TRBD1. The CDR3 is 18 residues long. Germline assignment: CDR1 SGHVS and CDR2 FQNEAQ. J was trimmed by 1 base and V by 5 bases; bases with no gene match: 13. This CDR3 reads CASSPDPAGGASNQPQHF. The CDR3 DNA reads TGTGCCAGCAGCCCCGACCCTGCAGGGGGCGCGAGCAATCAGCCCCAGCATTTT.

V is TRBV4-2 and J is TRBJ2-2; 8 nucleotides agree with TRBD2. The germline CDR1 and CDR2 sequences are LGHNA and YNFKEQ. Trimming at V came to 1 base and at J to 5 bases, leaving 12 bases not matched to a gene. The CDR3 runs to 18 residues. CDR3 DNA sequence: TGTGCCAGCAGCCAAGGGGTCTGGGAGCGGGAGATTACCGGGGAGCTGTTTTTT. Encoded protein: CASSQGVWEREITGELFF.

V is TRBV12-5 and J is TRBJ2-1, with TRBD1 identical over 9 bases. The CDR3 runs to 16 residues. From germline, CDR1 is LGHNT and CDR2 FRNRAP. Germline trimming cut 2 bases from V and 6 bases from J; bases unmatched to any gene: 8. CDR3 loop: CASGLTFRDRVNEQFF. In DNA, the CDR3 is TGTGCTAGTGGTTTGACCTTCCGGGACAGGGTCAATGAGCAGTTCTTC.

This chain uses TRBV11-2 with TRBJ2-1, with D possibly being TRBD2 (6 bases). Trimming removed 5 bases from V and 1 base from J, with 18 bases in between. Germline CDR1 and CDR2: SGHAT and FQNNGV. The CDR3 loop spans 17 amino acids. CDR3 sequence: CASSAPRGGTSYNEQFF. Here the CDR3 DNA reads TGTGCCAGCAGCGCTCCTCGGGGCGGGACTTCCTACAATGAGCAGTTCTTC.

This clone came up once. V is TRBV18 and J is TRBJ2-3; weak D call: TRBD1 (5 bases). Trimming took 3 bases from V and 1 from J, leaving 14 bases between them. Germline V CDR1 and CDR2: KGHSH, LQKENI. This CDR3 spans 16 amino acids. Written as DNA, the CDR3 is TGTGCCAGCTCACCGCCAGGGTTACAGGGCACAGATACGCAGTATTTT. Protein: CASSPPGLQGTDTQYF.

This clone has more than one count but fewer than ten. The CDR3 DNA is TGTGCCAGCAGCTTATCGACGGGGGAAGCTTTCTTT. Its translation is CASSLSTGEAFF. The chain uses TRBV11-2 and TRBJ1-1; D remains unclear. This CDR3 contains 12 residues. The germline CDR1 and CDR2 sequences are SGHAT and FQNNGV. Trimming removed 2 bases from V and 8 bases from J, with 9 bases in between.